The entry below gives a single T cell receptor (beta chain) sequence along with its context. Antigen unknown. The data were taken from a study of cytomegalovirus exposure and HLA in healthy donors. Study results and caveats: Cytomegalovirus-associated TCR beta chains were listed, numbering 150 to 200. The CMV antigen specificity of a few CMV-associated chains was confirmed through in vitro analysis.

Looked up from germline, CDR1 is KGHSH and CDR2 is LQKENI. This CDR3 spans 19 amino acids. The ends lost 1 base at V and 0 bases at J; junction bases unmatched: 7. The protocol was immunoSEQ multiplex PCR, while the TCRdb copy is restricted to in-frame clones and leaves out a portion. There are under 85,000 clones in the sample; roughly 94% occur only once, and more than 2% lies in the top ten. The sequencing input was PBMCs. This receptor was obtained from a woman aged 18-29 years in good health and CMV-seronegative. V and J are TRBV18 and TRBJ2-3; the match to TRBD2 covers 13 bases. In nucleotides, the CDR3 is TGTGCCAGCTCACCACGGACTAGCGGGGGAAGTCCTAGCACAGATACGCAGTATTTT. Translation gives CASSPRTSGGSPSTDTQYF.